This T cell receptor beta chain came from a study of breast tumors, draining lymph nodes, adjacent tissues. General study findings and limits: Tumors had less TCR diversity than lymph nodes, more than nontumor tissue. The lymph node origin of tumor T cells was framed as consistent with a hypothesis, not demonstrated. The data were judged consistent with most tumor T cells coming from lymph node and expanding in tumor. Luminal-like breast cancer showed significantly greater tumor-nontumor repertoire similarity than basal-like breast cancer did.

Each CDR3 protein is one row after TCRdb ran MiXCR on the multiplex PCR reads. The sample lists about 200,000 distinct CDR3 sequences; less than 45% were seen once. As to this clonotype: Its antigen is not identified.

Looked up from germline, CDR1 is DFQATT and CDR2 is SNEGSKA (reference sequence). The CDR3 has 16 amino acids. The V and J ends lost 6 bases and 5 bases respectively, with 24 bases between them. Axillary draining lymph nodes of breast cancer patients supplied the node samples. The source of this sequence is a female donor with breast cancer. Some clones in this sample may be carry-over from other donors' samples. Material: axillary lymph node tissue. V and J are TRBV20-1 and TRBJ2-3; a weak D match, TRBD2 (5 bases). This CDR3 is CSATTGVASEGDTQYF. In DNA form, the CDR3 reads TGCAGTGCCACTACCGGGGTTGCATCTGAAGGAGATACGCAGTATTTT.